This T cell receptor (beta chain) appears in the sequencing data of a study of blood T cell repertoires in COVID-19 (dated by TCRdb to between 2020 and 2021). As for the study more broadly: Samples covering the acute and convalescent phases of COVID-19 were provided by collaborators in the United States, Italy and Spain. A freely available public database, intended as a resource for researchers studying the immune response to SARS-CoV-2, is where the repertoires were released. The prospective study material was composed of cDNA or gDNA derived from T cells, B-cell-depleted T cells, or PBMCs. Where HLA class I and class II types were available, the types were taken from metadata supplied by the sample provider, not from assay-based typing. Samples were obtained from the ongoing ImmuneRACE study (first 160 participants) and from approximately 1,200 subjects provided by 6 global collaborators. Deeply sampled blood TCRbeta repertoires from subjects exposed to, actively infected with, or recovered from COVID-19 were included in the dataset. Nearly every sample came with metadata listing a de-identified subject ID, COVID-19 status, age in years and sex.

Collaborating institutions collected whole blood in K2EDTA tubes following their own protocols. For TCRbeta analysis, collaborators shipped samples in one of three forms: frozen whole blood, isolated PBMCs, or DNA extracted from either of those sample types. The junction carries 9 bases between V and J, which are trimmed by 6 bases and 1 base respectively. CDR1 and CDR2 were assigned from the germline V gene as MNHEY and SVGAGI. CDR3 length: 13 amino acids, cysteine to phenylalanine. Of all the DNA, just the CDR3 is kept, 39 bases in frame from base 1. Results the study describes overall, beyond this receptor: The quantity of clinical and demographic metadata differed by source and by participant and was supplied without curation.

On this clone itself: Its specific antigen is unknown. No much larger clone is present one base from it, and per-base qualities are unavailable.

TCRbeta CDR3 regions were amplified from genomic DNA using the immunoSEQ Assay, a bias-controlled multiplex PCR. The paper's processing steps were these. The number of nucleated cells in each sample was estimated by amplification of reference gene primers within the assay. To quantify the absolute abundance of each unique TCRbeta CDR3 rearrangement, sequence reads were collapsed and filtered. For each sample, productive Simpson clonality was calculated by taking the square root of Simpson's diversity index across productive rearrangements. TCRdb's version of the immuneACCESS table is confined to in-frame rearrangements and falls short of the full clone set. An unresolved V gene accounts for under half of the shortfall where checked; the remainder is of unknown origin. D and trimming come from the DNA, and the V and J calls and clone size come from that table. The sample table lists 150,000 to 200,000 clones, around 83% of them with a count of one. The ten largest account for 7% of the sample.

The sequence derives from a woman of 80 years or more in a cohort sampled during active or convalescent COVID-19. The sample consisted of peripheral blood. The chain was built from TRBV6-5 and TRBJ1-1; a tentative D match to TRBD1 spans 5 bases. The CDR3 region reads CASRPQGNTEAFF. The sequenced DNA: TGTGCCAGCAGGCCCCAGGGGAACACTGAAGCTTTCTTT.